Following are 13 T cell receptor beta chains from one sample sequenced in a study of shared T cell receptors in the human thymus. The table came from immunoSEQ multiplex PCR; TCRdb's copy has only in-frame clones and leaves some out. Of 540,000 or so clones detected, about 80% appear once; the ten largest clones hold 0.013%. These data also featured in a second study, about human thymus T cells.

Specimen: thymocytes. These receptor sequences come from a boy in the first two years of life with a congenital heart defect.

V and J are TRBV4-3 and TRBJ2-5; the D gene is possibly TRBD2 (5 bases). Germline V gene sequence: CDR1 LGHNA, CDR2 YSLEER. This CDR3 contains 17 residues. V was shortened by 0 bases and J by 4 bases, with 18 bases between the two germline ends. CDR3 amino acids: CASSQDPRVRARETQYF. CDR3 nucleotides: TGCGCCAGCAGCCAAGATCCTAGGGTGAGGGCTCGAGAGACCCAGTACTTC.

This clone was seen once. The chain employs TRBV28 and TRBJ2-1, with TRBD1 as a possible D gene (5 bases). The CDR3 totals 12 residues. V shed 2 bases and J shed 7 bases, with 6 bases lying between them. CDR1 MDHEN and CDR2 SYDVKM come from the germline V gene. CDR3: CASSLDSNEQFF. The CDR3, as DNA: TGTGCCAGCAGTTTAGACAGTAATGAGCAGTTCTTC.

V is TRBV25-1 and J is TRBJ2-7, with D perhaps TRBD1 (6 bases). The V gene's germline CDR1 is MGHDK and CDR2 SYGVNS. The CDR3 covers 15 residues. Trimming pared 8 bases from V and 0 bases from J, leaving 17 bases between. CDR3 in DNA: TGTGCCAGCTCCGGCAACAGGGCTCACTCCTACGAGCAGTACTTC. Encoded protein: CASSGNRAHSYEQYF.

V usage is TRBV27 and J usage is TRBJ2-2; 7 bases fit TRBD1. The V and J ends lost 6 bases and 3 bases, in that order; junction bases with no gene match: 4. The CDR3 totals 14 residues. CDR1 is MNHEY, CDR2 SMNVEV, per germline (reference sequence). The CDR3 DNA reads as TGTGCCAGCAGGACAGGGTTGGACACCGGGGAGCTGTTTTTT. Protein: CASRTGLDTGELFF.

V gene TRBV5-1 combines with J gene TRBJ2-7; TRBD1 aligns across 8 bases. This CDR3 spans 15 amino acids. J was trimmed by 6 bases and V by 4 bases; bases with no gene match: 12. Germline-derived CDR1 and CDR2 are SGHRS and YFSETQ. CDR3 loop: CASSPDRAGGCEQYF. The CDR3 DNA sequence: TGCGCCAGCAGCCCCGACCGCGCAGGGGGCTGCGAGCAGTACTTC.

The CDR3: CASSPRSISQNIQYF. The CDR3 nucleotides are TGTGCCAGCAGCCCGCGAAGTATAAGTCAAAACATTCAGTACTTC. V gene TRBV9 combines with J gene TRBJ2-4; D ambiguous. This CDR3 contains 15 residues. The V end was cut by 4 bases, the J end by 5 bases, with 16 bases between. Germline assignment: CDR1 SGDLS and CDR2 YYNGEE.

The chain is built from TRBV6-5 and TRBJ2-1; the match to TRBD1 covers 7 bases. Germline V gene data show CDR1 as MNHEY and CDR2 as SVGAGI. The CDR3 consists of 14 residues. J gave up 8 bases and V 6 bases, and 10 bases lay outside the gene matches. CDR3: CASRLRQGLDEQFF. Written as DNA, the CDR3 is TGTGCCAGCAGGCTTCGACAGGGTCTGGATGAGCAGTTCTTC.

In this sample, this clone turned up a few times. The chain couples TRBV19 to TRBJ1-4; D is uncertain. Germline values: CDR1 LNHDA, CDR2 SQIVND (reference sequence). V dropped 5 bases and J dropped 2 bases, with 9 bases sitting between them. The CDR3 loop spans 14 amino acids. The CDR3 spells CASSSSETNEKLFF. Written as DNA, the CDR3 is TGTGCCAGTAGTTCATCGGAGACTAATGAAAAACTGTTTTTT.

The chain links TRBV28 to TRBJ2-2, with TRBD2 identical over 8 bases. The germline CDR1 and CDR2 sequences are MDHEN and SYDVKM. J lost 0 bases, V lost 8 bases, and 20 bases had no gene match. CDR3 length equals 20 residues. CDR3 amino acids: CASGRAGFVREAPNTGELFF. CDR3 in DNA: TGTGCCAGCGGTCGGGCAGGGTTTGTGCGGGAGGCCCCGAACACCGGGGAGCTGTTTTTT.

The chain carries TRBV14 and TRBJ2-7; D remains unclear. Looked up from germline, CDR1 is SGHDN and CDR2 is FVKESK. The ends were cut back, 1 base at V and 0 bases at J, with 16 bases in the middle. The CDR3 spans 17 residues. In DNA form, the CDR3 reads TGTGCCAGCAGCCAAGCCCCCTCACATGAAAGCTCCTACGAGCAGTACTTC. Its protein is CASSQAPSHESSYEQYF.

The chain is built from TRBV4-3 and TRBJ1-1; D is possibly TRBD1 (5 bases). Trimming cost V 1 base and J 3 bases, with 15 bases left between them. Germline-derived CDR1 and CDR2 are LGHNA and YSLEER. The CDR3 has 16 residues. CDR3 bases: TGCGCCAGCAGCCAAGGACGGCGGGGAGGGGACACTGAAGCTTTCTTT. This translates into CASSQGRRGGDTEAFF.

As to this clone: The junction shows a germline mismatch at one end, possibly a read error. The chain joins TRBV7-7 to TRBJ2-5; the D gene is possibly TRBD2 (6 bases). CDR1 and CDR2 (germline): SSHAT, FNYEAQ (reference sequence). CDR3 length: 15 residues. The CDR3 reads CASSPLGGRGETQYF. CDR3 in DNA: TGTGCTAGCAGCCCTCTGGGGGGTAGGGGAGAGACCCAGTACTTC.

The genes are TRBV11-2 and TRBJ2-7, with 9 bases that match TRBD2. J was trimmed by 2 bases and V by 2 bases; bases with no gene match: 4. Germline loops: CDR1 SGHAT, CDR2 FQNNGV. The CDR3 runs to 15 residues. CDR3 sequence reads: CASSLSGLAPYEQYF. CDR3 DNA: TGTGCCAGCAGCTTAAGCGGACTAGCGCCCTACGAGCAGTACTTC.